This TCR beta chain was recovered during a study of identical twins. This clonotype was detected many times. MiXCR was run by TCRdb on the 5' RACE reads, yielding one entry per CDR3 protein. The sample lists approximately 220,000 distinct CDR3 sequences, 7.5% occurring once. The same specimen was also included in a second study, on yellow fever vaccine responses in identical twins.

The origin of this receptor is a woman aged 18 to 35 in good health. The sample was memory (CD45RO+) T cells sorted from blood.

The CDR3 sequence is CASSNRDRGETQYF. The CDR3 DNA follows: TGTGCCAGCAGCAACCGGGACAGGGGAGAGACCCAGTACTTC. This chain links TRBV7-2 with TRBJ2-5; TRBD1 matches at 10 bases. CDR1 and CDR2 from the germline V gene are SGHTA and FQGNSA. With 5 bases clipped from V and 4 bases from J, the junction kept 4 bases outside the gene matches. This CDR3 has 14 residues.